The 26 T cell receptor beta chains below were found in one sample sequenced in a study of blood T cell repertoires in COVID-19. Measured with immunoSEQ multiplex PCR; TCRdb has only the in-frame clones, and not every one. The repertoire holds around 150,000 clones, with about 88% as singletons. The sequencing input was peripheral blood. Source of these receptors: a man between 35 and 55 years old with acute or convalescent COVID-19.

The chain employs TRBV3-1 (or the pseudogene TRBV3-2) and TRBJ1-4; maybe TRBD1 (5 bases). This CDR3 has 16 amino acids. Trimming took 3 bases from V and 7 from J, leaving 18 bases between them. Germline CDR1 and CDR2: LGHDT and YNNKEL (reference sequence). The chain's CDR3 is CASSHPPQGSSEKLFF. The CDR3 nucleotides read TGTGCCAGCAGCCATCCCCCCCAGGGTAGTAGTGAAAAACTGTTTTTT.

The count of this clone is one. The chain has TRBV3-1 (or the pseudogene TRBV3-2) and TRBJ1-2; D is perhaps TRBD1 (6 bases). Per germline, CDR1 LGHDT and CDR2 YNNKEL (reference sequence). The CDR3 has 15 residues. V was cut by 3 bases and J by 4 bases, with 15 bases left in between. CDR3 coding DNA: TGTGCCAGCAGCCAGCCTAGTCAGGGGATCTATGGCTACACCTTC. It is translated as CASSQPSQGIYGYTF.

CDR3 sequence: CASSLAGWEQFF. CDR3 nucleotide sequence: TGCGCCAGCAGCTTGGCGGGGTGGGAGCAGTTCTTC. V usage is TRBV5-1 and J usage is TRBJ2-1; possibly TRBD2 for D (5 bases). Trimming removed 0 bases from V and 10 bases from J, with 8 bases in between. The germline V gene encodes CDR1 SGHRS and CDR2 YFSETQ. The CDR3 sequence is 12 residues long.

This chain uses TRBV28 with TRBJ2-2; 9 bases are shared with TRBD1. The germline gives CDR1 MDHEN, CDR2 SYDVKM. Trimming removed 5 bases from V and 4 bases from J; junction bases left unmatched: 8. The CDR3 contains 16 residues. The CDR3 DNA sequence: TGTGCCAGCAGTCCCGACGGGACAGGGAGCACCGGGGAGCTGTTTTTT. This sequence encodes CASSPDGTGSTGELFF.

This chain links TRBV19 with TRBJ2-7, with a possible D match to TRBD1 (6 bases). The ends were cut back, 5 bases at V and 6 bases at J, with 11 bases in the middle. Per the germline V gene, CDR1 is LNHDA and CDR2 is SQIVND (reference sequence). There are 12 residues in the CDR3. As DNA, the CDR3 is TGTGCCAGTAGTGTAAGAGGGGGCGAGCAGTACTTC. Its translation is CASSVRGGEQYF.

This chain joins TRBV7-8 and TRBJ1-6, with D unresolved. Germline V gene data show CDR1 as SGHVS and CDR2 as FQNEAQ. V was shortened by 7 bases and J by 1 base, with 8 bases between the two germline ends. The CDR3 has 14 residues. Here the CDR3 reads CASKAGSYNSPLHF. For the CDR3, the DNA is TGTGCCAGCAAGGCGGGATCCTATAATTCACCCCTCCACTTT.

V and J are TRBV5-1 and TRBJ2-2, with TRBD1 as a possible D gene (6 bases). The germline V and J ends were trimmed by 0 bases and 4 bases, with 13 bases remaining between them. The germline CDR1 and CDR2 sequences are SGHRS and YFSETQ. This CDR3 is 16 amino acids long. CDR3 residues: CASSLVAGAPTGELFF. CDR3 bases: TGCGCCAGCAGCTTGGTGGCAGGGGCTCCCACCGGGGAGCTGTTTTTT.

This clone was detected only once. The chain couples TRBV5-6 to TRBJ1-1; 9 bases are a match to TRBD1. Germline CDR1 and CDR2: SGHDT and YYEEEE. The CDR3 has 17 amino acids. V dropped 2 bases and J dropped 0; count of bases not matched to a gene: 8. CDR3 loop: CASSLLATGGLNTEAFF. As DNA, the CDR3 is TGTGCCAGCAGCTTACTGGCTACAGGGGGCCTGAACACTGAAGCTTTCTTT. The variable domain in full, completed from reference TRBV5-6 and TRBJ1-1, reads DAGVTQSPTHLIKTRGQQVTLRCSPKSGHDTVSWYQQALGQGPQFIFQYYEEEERQRGNFPDRFSGHQFPNYSSELNVNALLLGDSALYLCASSLLATGGLNTEAFFGQGTRLTVV.

This chain joins TRBV5-5 and TRBJ2-4; unclear D gene. There are 13 residues in the CDR3. Per the germline V gene, CDR1 is SGHKS and CDR2 is YYEKEE (reference sequence). The ends were cut back, 0 bases at V and 5 bases at J, with 6 bases in the middle. This chain's CDR3 is CASSLDTQNIQYF. The CDR3 DNA follows: TGTGCCAGCAGCTTGGACACCCAAAACATTCAGTACTTC.

The V gene is TRBV19, the J gene TRBJ1-5, with 9 positions matching TRBD1. The ends lost 5 bases at V and 1 base at J; junction bases unmatched: 9. The CDR3 covers 17 residues. The germline CDR1 and CDR2 sequences are LNHDA and SQIVND (reference sequence). The CDR3 loop reads CASSAIQGARSNQPQHF. Here the CDR3 DNA reads TGTGCCAGTAGTGCGATACAGGGGGCACGGAGCAATCAGCCCCAGCATTTT.

This clone has only a few counts. The CDR3 is CASTGTSGGYYNEQFF. The CDR3 DNA reads as TGCGCCAGCACCGGGACTAGCGGGGGTTACTACAATGAGCAGTTCTTC. The rearrangement joins TRBV5-1 to TRBJ2-1; 14 bases fit TRBD2. The CDR3 consists of 16 residues. CDR1 and CDR2 (germline): SGHRS, YFSETQ. The junction had 5 bases not matched to a gene; V was cut back by 6 bases and J by 3 bases.

The chain employs TRBV4-3 and TRBJ2-3; D is perhaps TRBD2 (7 bases). The germline V gene encodes CDR1 LGHNA and CDR2 YSLEER. Trimming removed 0 bases from V and 7 bases from J, with 14 bases in between. The CDR3 runs to 15 residues. The CDR3 nucleotides are TGCGCCAGCAGCCAAGAACCGGGGGGCACGAATACGCAGTATTTT. It yields the protein CASSQEPGGTNTQYF.

The V gene is TRBV5-4, the J gene TRBJ2-1; maybe TRBD1 (6 bases). V was cut by 5 bases and J by 10 bases, with 25 bases left in between. The CDR3 is 16 residues long. Germline V gene sequence: CDR1 SGHNT, CDR2 YYREEE (reference sequence). The CDR3 DNA follows: TGTGCCAGCAGGCAGGGGTTAGCAACGACAATTCCCGAGCAGTTCTTC. This translates into CASRQGLATTIPEQFF.

V is TRBV18 and J is TRBJ2-7, with D perhaps TRBD2 (6 bases). V gave up 2 bases and J gave up 3 bases, with 11 bases separating them. This CDR3 has 14 residues. Germline values: CDR1 KGHSH, CDR2 LQKENI. The chain's CDR3 is CASSPRRGGYEQYF. For the CDR3, the DNA is TGTGCCAGCTCACCAAGGCGGGGAGGCTACGAGCAGTACTTC.

The J gene is TRBJ2-2, the V gene TRBV27, with D possibly matching TRBD2 (7 bases). Germline loops: CDR1 MNHEY, CDR2 SMNVEV (reference sequence). Trimming shortened V by 5 bases and J by 6 bases, and 16 bases separated the two germline ends. The CDR3 runs 15 residues. In DNA form, the CDR3 reads TGTGCCAGCAGTCCATCGGGGGGCCGACCCGGGGAGCTGTTTTTT. Amino acid sequence: CASSPSGGRPGELFF.

The V and J genes are TRBV5-4 and TRBJ2-1; 9 bases line up with TRBD2. V trimming: 2 bases; J trimming: 3 bases; junction bases outside the gene matches: 3. The CDR3 consists of 15 residues. Germline V gives CDR1 SGHNT, CDR2 YYREEE (reference sequence). The CDR3 sequence is CASSLAGGNYNEQFF. For the CDR3, the DNA is TGTGCCAGCAGCTTAGCGGGGGGCAACTACAATGAGCAGTTCTTC.

The rearrangement joins TRBV28 to TRBJ1-2; TRBD1 matches 10 bases. The CDR3 is 16 amino acids. Germline V gene sequence: CDR1 MDHEN, CDR2 SYDVKM. Trimming took 6 bases from V and 7 from J; bases not matched to a gene: 14. CDR3 bases: TGTGCCAGCAGCAATCCCTGGACAGGGGGGCTGGGTGGCTACACCTTC. Amino acid sequence: CASSNPWTGGLGGYTF.

The chain carries TRBV5-4 and TRBJ1-6; TRBD1 aligns across 8 bases. Germline lookup yields CDR1 SGHNT and CDR2 YYREEE (reference sequence). Trimming removed 1 base from V and 6 bases from J; junction bases left unmatched: 3. The CDR3 is made up of 15 amino acids. CDR3 nucleotides: TGTGCCAGCAGCTTGAGAACAGGGGGTAATTCACCCCTCCACTTT. It translates to CASSLRTGGNSPLHF.

This chain connects TRBV5-1 to TRBJ2-7; D call uncertain. This CDR3 contains 13 residues. CDR1 SGHRS and CDR2 YFSETQ come from the germline V gene. Trimming left V 0 bases short and J 3 bases short, with 7 bases between. The CDR3 bases are TGCGCCAGCAGCTTGGGGCAGAACTACGAGCAGTACTTC. Translating it yields CASSLGQNYEQYF.

The DNA of the CDR3 is TGTGCCAGTAGTATACCGGGTCGCGGGGAGCTGTTTTTT. It codes for CASSIPGRGELFF. The chain uses TRBV19 and TRBJ2-2, with D unclear. The CDR3 covers 13 residues. Trimming pared 2 bases from V and 7 bases from J, leaving 8 bases between. The V gene's germline CDR1 is LNHDA and CDR2 SQIVND (reference sequence).

The chain combines TRBV5-1 with TRBJ1-6, with D unresolved. CDR3 size: 14 residues. Trimming took 4 bases from V and 7 from J, leaving 12 bases between them. Germline values: CDR1 SGHRS, CDR2 YFSETQ. In DNA form, the CDR3 reads TGCGCCAGCAGCGCCGCGGTGGTGAATTCACCCCTCCACTTT. Its protein is CASSAAVVNSPLHF.

The genes are TRBV25-1 and TRBJ2-5; tentative D call: TRBD2 (5 bases). Germline lookup yields CDR1 MGHDK and CDR2 SYGVNS. V lost 4 bases, J lost 1 base, and 16 bases lay in between. The CDR3 runs 16 residues. For the CDR3, the DNA is TGTGCCAGCAGTGTGGGAGCCCTGACGGGCCAAGAGACCCAGTACTTC. This codes for CASSVGALTGQETQYF. The entire variable domain, with the rest obtained from reference TRBV25-1 and TRBJ2-5, is as follows: EADIYQTPRYLVIGTGKKITLECSQTMGHDKMYWYQQDPGMELHLIHYSYGVNSTEKGDLSSESTVSRIRTEHFPLTLESARPSHTSQYLCASSVGALTGQETQYFGPGTRLLVL.

Written as DNA, the CDR3 is TGTGCCAGCAGGGACACAGGGGTGGGACCAGATACGCAGTATTTT. Translating gives CASRDTGVGPDTQYF. This rearrangement joins TRBV6-5 to TRBJ2-3; 7 bases agree with TRBD1. Germline V lookup: CDR1 MNHEY, CDR2 SVGAGI. Trimming removed 6 bases from V and 4 bases from J; junction bases left unmatched: 10. CDR3 length: 15 residues.

This clone was detected only once. The chain recombines TRBV28 with TRBJ2-7; maybe TRBD1 (6 bases). Trimming shortened V by 2 bases and J by 4 bases, and 15 bases separated the two germline ends. Germline V CDR1 and CDR2: MDHEN, SYDVKM. The CDR3 covers 15 residues. The CDR3 reads CASSLLRAGTYEQYF. The CDR3 coding sequence is TGTGCCAGCAGTTTACTGCGGGCAGGGACATACGAGCAGTACTTC.

V usage is TRBV5-1 and J usage is TRBJ1-2; 8 bases fit TRBD1. The length of the CDR3 is 16 residues. After removal of 3 bases from V and 0 bases from J, the junction contained 7 bases not matched to a gene. The germline V gene has CDR1 SGHRS and CDR2 YFSETQ. CDR3 residues: CASSYGQGSANYGYTF. As DNA, the CDR3 is TGCGCCAGCAGCTACGGACAGGGATCGGCTAACTATGGCTACACCTTC.

V is TRBV18 and J is TRBJ2-5, with D unclear. The V gene lost 0 bases and the J gene lost 0 bases, with 5 bases spanning the gap. The germline gives CDR1 KGHSH, CDR2 LQKENI. This CDR3 is built from 14 residues. CDR3 in amino acids: CASSPPEYQETQYF. The DNA for the CDR3 is TGTGCCAGCTCACCACCAGAGTACCAAGAGACCCAGTACTTC.